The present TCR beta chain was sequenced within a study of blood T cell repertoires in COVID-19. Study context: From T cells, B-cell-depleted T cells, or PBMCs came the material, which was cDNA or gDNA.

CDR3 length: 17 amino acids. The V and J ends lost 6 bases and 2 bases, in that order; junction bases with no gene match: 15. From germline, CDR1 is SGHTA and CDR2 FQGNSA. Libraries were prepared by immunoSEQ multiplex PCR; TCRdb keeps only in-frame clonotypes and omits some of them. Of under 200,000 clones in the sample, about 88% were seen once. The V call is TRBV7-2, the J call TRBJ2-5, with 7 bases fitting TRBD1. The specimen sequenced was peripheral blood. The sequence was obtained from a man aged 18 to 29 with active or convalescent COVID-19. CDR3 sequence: CASRPPFAGTAQETQYF. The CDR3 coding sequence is TGTGCCAGCAGACCACCATTTGCTGGGACAGCTCAAGAGACCCAGTACTTC.